This T cell receptor beta chain stems from a study of T cells in Graves' hyperthyroidism and ophthalmopathy. Study-wide results and caveats: Blood held most thyroid clonotypes expanded above 0.001 frequency. Stable hyperthyroidism was told apart from ophthalmopathy by a model built on 13 V-J features.

Amplification of TCR beta CDR3 regions used RNA as the template. Carried out on the TCR CDR3, a first-round RT-PCR used the HTBI primer set. TCRdb used MiXCR to reprocess the multiplex PCR reads, holding one entry per CDR3 protein. The table has about 130,000 distinct CDR3 sequences, 22% seen once. The CDR3 length is 16 residues. The V end lost 5 bases, the J end lost 4 bases, and 18 bases lay between the germline ends. Germline V gene lookup returns CDR1 MDHEN and CDR2 SYDVKM. In its sample, this clonotype was seen many times. Its antigen is unidentified. Sample collection date corresponds to first hyperthyroidism diagnosis, prior to any ophthalmopathy symptoms. Isolation of PBMCs was performed on about 10 ml fresh peripheral blood.

The source of this sequence is a woman in her 50s with Graves' hyperthyroidism that later progressed to Graves' ophthalmopathy. The source material was blood. The chain is built from TRBV28 and TRBJ2-1; either TRBD1 or TRBD2 may fit D (5 bases each). CDR3 region: CASSPYGGPPYNEQFF. CDR3 in DNA: TGTGCCAGCAGTCCTTATGGGGGTCCACCTTACAATGAGCAGTTCTTC.